What follows are 13 T cell receptor beta chains derived from one specimen sequenced in a study of blood T cell repertoires in COVID-19. Profiled with immunoSEQ multiplex PCR; TCRdb holds only in-frame clones, not every one. The sample has about 250,000 clones; roughly 88% are singletons. Sequenced material: peripheral blood. Source of these receptors: a man aged 80 or over with acute or convalescent COVID-19.

The chain employs TRBV20-1 and TRBJ2-3; D possibly corresponds to TRBD1 (5 bases). This CDR3 comprises 11 residues. Germline V gene sequence: CDR1 DFQATT, CDR2 SNEGSKA (reference sequence). Trimming pared 5 bases from V and 5 bases from J, leaving 8 bases between. The CDR3 DNA is TGCAGTGCTCCAGGGTTAGATACGCAGTATTTT. Translation: CSAPGLDTQYF.

The chain is built from TRBV18 and TRBJ1-5; 10 bases align to TRBD1. Trimming took 4 bases from V and 0 from J; bases not matched to a gene: 3. Germline assignment: CDR1 KGHSH and CDR2 LQKENI. This CDR3 is built from 16 residues. CDR3 sequence: CASSRTGGYSNQPQHF. Written as DNA, the CDR3 is TGTGCCAGCTCACGGACAGGGGGGTATAGCAATCAGCCCCAGCATTTT. Looking up the rest from reference TRBV18 and TRBJ1-5 gives the full variable domain: NAGVMQNPRHLVRRRGQEARLRCSPMKGHSHVYWYRQLPEEGLKFMVYLQKENIIDESGMPKERFSAEFPKEGPSILRIQQVVRGDSAAYFCASSRTGGYSNQPQHFGDGTRLSIL.

The chain combines TRBV19 with TRBJ1-6; a weak D match, TRBD1 (6 bases). Deletions cut 2 bases from V and 5 bases from J, with 13 bases between. This CDR3 has 16 residues. In germline, CDR1 is LNHDA, CDR2 SQIVND (reference sequence). The CDR3 loop reads CASSIRSGADNSPLHF. The CDR3 nucleotides read TGTGCCAGTAGTATAAGGTCAGGGGCGGATAATTCACCCCTCCACTTT. The entire variable domain, with the rest obtained from reference TRBV19 and TRBJ1-6, is as follows: DGGITQSPKYLFRKEGQNVTLSCEQNLNHDAMYWYRQDPGQGLRLIYYSQIVNDFQKGDIAEGYSVSREKKESFPLTVTSAQKNPTAFYLCASSIRSGADNSPLHFGNGTRLTVT.

The V call is TRBV24-1, the J call TRBJ2-1; a weak D match, TRBD1 (8 bases). V was shortened by 1 base and J by 3 bases, with 18 bases between the two germline ends. The CDR3 extends over 18 amino acids. Germline CDR1 is KGHDR and CDR2 is SFDVKD. The CDR3 protein is CATSDFVANRGGYNEQFF. In DNA form, the CDR3 reads TGTGCCACCAGTGATTTTGTGGCGAACAGGGGGGGCTACAATGAGCAGTTCTTC.

The CDR3 region has the DNA TGTGCCAGCAGCTTAGCAGGGGTGGCTGAAGCTTTCTTT. Translating gives CASSLAGVAEAFF. The rearrangement links TRBV7-9 to TRBJ1-1, with D possibly being TRBD1 (5 bases). V was cut by 0 bases and J by 6 bases, with 8 bases left in between. In germline, CDR1 is SEHNR, CDR2 FQNEAQ (reference sequence). CDR3 length: 13 residues.

This clone was recorded only once. V and J are TRBV18 and TRBJ2-2, with a possible D match to TRBD1 (5 bases). This CDR3 region has 17 residues. The germline V and J ends were trimmed by 1 base and 6 bases, with 18 bases remaining between them. The germline V gene encodes CDR1 KGHSH and CDR2 LQKENI. DNA for the CDR3: TGTGCCAGCTCACCACGACTGACCAGGGAATTAGCCGGGGAGCTGTTTTTT. It specifies CASSPRLTRELAGELFF.

The chain joins TRBV28 to TRBJ1-2, with a weak D call TRBD1 (5 bases). The CDR3 consists of 13 residues. Germline V gene sequence: CDR1 MDHEN, CDR2 SYDVKM. V was clipped by 4 bases and J by 5 bases, with 11 bases between them. CDR3 amino acids: CASSSGIWYGYTF. DNA for the CDR3: TGTGCCAGCAGTTCAGGGATTTGGTATGGCTACACCTTC.

The genes are TRBV6-2 or TRBV6-3 and TRBJ2-3, with 8 bases aligning to TRBD2. After removal of 5 bases from V and 0 bases from J, the junction contained 7 bases not matched to a gene. Looked up from germline, CDR1 is MNHEY and CDR2 is SVGEGT. The CDR3 has 16 residues. The DNA of the CDR3 is TGTGCCAGCAGTCGCAGCGGGGGTGCTAGCACAGATACGCAGTATTTT. Residues: CASSRSGGASTDTQYF.

The J gene is TRBJ2-7, the V gene TRBV7-8, with a weak D call TRBD2 (7 bases). Germline CDR1 reads SGHVS; CDR2 reads FQNEAQ. The CDR3 extends over 14 amino acids. V gave up 3 bases and J gave up 4 bases, with 13 bases separating them. CDR3 in amino acids: CASSLRGQPYEQYF. CDR3 in DNA: TGTGCCAGCAGCTTGCGGGGGCAGCCGTACGAGCAGTACTTC. The full variable domain, in which reference TRBV7-8 and TRBJ2-7 provide the parts outside the CDR3, is GAGVSQSPRYKVAKRGQDVALRCDPISGHVSLFWYQQALGQGPEFLTYFQNEAQLDKSGLPSDRFFAERPEGSVSTLKIQRTQQEDSAVYLCASSLRGQPYEQYFGPGTRLTVT.

V usage is TRBV14 and J usage is TRBJ2-1; a weak D match, TRBD2 (5 bases). V was pared by 1 base and J by 7 bases, with 11 bases between. Germline-derived CDR1 and CDR2 are SGHDN and FVKESK. The CDR3 spans 14 residues. For the CDR3, the DNA is TGTGCCAGCAGCCAAGTCGCTAGCATGAATGAGCAGTTCTTC. Its protein is CASSQVASMNEQFF.

The chain has TRBV14 and TRBJ2-6; D is uncertain. V shed 1 base and J shed 8 bases, with 9 bases lying between them. CDR3 length: 14 amino acids. Germline CDR1 is SGHDN and CDR2 is FVKESK. CDR3 protein: CASSQGVTTNVLTF. In DNA form, the CDR3 reads TGTGCCAGCAGCCAAGGGGTAACTACCAACGTCCTGACTTTC.

The genes are TRBV25-1 and TRBJ1-6; TRBD1 agrees at 8 bases. In germline, CDR1 is MGHDK, CDR2 SYGVNS. This CDR3 has 15 residues. V dropped 6 bases and J dropped 9; count of bases not matched to a gene: 10. The CDR3 spells CASRADRGGFSPLHF. CDR3 DNA sequence: TGTGCCAGCAGAGCTGACAGGGGCGGATTTTCACCCCTCCACTTT.

The CDR3 loop is CASSLGGQGVEEQYF. The CDR3 coding sequence is TGCGCCAGCAGCTTGGGGGGACAGGGTGTCGAGGAGCAGTACTTC. The V gene is TRBV5-1, the J gene TRBJ2-7; 9 bases match TRBD1. J lost 7 bases, V lost 0 bases, and 8 bases had no gene match. This CDR3 contains 15 residues. In germline, CDR1 is SGHRS, CDR2 YFSETQ.